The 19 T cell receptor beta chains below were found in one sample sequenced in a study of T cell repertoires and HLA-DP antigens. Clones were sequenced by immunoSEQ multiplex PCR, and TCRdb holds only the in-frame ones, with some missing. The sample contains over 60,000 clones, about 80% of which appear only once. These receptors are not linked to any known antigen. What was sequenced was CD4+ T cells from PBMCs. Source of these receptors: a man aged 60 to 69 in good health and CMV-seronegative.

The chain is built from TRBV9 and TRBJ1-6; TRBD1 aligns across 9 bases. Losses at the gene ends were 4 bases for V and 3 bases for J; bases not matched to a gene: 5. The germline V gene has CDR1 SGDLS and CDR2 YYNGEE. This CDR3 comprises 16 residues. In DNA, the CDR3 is TGTGCCAGCAGCCCAATGGACAGGGGCTATAATTCACCCCTCCACTTT. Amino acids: CASSPMDRGYNSPLHF.

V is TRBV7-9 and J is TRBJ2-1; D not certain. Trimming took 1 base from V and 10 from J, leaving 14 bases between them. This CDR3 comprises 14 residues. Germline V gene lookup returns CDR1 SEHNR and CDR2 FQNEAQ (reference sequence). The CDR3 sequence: CASSLGRDHREQFF. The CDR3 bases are TGTGCCAGCAGCTTAGGACGCGACCATCGCGAGCAGTTCTTC.

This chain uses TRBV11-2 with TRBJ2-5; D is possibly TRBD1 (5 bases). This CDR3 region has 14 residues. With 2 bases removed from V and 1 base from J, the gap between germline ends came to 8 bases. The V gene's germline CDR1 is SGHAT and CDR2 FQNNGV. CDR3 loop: CASSLSQGQETQYF. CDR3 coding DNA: TGTGCCAGCAGCTTAAGTCAGGGCCAAGAGACCCAGTACTTC. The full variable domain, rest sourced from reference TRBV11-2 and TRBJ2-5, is EAGVAQSPRYKIIEKRQSVAFWCNPISGHATLYWYQQILGQGPKLLIQFQNNGVVDDSQLPKDRFSAERLKGVDSTLKIQPAKLEDSAVYLCASSLSQGQETQYFGPGTRLLVL.

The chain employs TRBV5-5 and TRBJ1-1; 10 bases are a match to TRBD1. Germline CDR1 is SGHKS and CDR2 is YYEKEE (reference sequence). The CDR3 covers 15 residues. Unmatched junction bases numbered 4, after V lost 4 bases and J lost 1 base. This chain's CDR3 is CASSPRTGGNTEAFF. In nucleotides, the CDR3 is TGTGCCAGCAGCCCTCGGACAGGGGGGAACACTGAAGCTTTCTTT. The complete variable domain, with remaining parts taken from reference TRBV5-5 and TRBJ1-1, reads DAGVTQSPTHLIKTRGQQVTLRCSPISGHKSVSWYQQVLGQGPQFIFQYYEKEERGRGNFPDRFSARQFPNYSSELNVNALLLGDSALYLCASSPRTGGNTEAFFGQGTRLTVV.

The CDR3 region has the DNA TGTGCCAGCAGTTCTCCGGGGGCTGGAAACACCATATATTTT. Residues: CASSSPGAGNTIYF. The chain joins TRBV28 to TRBJ1-3; possible D gene TRBD1, 5 bases. Per the germline V gene, CDR1 is MDHEN and CDR2 is SYDVKM. The V and J ends lost 4 bases and 2 bases respectively, with 9 bases between them. The CDR3 spans 14 residues.

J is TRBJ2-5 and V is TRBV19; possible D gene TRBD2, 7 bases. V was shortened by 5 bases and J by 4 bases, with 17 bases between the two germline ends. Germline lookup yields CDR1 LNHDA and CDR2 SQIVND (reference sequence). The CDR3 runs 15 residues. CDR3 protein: CASSGSGTPGETQYF. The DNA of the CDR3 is TGTGCCAGTAGTGGCAGCGGGACACCCGGAGAGACCCAGTACTTC.

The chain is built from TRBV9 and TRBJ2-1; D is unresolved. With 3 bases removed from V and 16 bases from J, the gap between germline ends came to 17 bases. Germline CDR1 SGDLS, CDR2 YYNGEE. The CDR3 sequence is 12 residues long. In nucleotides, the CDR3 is TGTGCCAGCAGCGGGGAAGTGACACCGGCTTTCTTC. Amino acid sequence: CASSGEVTPAFF.

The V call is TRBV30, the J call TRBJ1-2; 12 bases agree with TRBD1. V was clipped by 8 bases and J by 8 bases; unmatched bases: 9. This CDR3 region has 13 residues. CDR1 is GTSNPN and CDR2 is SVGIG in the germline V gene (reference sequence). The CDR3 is CAGPGQGAGGYTF. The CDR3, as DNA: TGTGCCGGGCCGGGACAGGGGGCGGGAGGCTACACCTTC.

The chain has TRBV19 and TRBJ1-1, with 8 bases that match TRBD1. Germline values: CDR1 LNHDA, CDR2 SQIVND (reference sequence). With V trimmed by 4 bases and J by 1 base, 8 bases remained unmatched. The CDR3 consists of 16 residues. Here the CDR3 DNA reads TGTGCCAGTAGTACCACCATCGGGACAGGGAACACTGAAGCTTTCTTT. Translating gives CASSTTIGTGNTEAFF.

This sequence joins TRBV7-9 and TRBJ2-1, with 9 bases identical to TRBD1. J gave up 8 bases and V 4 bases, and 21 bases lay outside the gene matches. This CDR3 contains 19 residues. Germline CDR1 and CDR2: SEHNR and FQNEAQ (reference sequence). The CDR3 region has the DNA TGTGCCAGCAGCTCCACGGGACAGGGTCCAGGTATACTCACGGATGAGCAGTTCTTC. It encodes CASSSTGQGPGILTDEQFF. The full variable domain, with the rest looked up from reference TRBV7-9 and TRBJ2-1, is DTGVSQNPRHKITKRGQNVTFRCDPISEHNRLYWYRQTLGQGPEFLTYFQNEAQLEKSRLLSDRFSAERPKGSFSTLEIQRTEQGDSAMYLCASSSTGQGPGILTDEQFFGPGTRLTVL.

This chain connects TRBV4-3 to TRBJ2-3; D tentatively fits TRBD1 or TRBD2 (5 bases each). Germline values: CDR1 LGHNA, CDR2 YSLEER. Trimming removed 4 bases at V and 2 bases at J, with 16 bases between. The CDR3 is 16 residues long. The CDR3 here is CASSPLGAPTTDTQYF. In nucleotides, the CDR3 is TGCGCCAGCAGCCCACTAGGGGCCCCCACCACAGATACGCAGTATTTT.

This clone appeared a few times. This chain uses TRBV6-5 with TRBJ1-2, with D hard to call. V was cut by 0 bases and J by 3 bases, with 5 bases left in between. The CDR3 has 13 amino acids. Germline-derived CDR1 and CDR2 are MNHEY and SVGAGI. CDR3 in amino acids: CASSYSIHYGYTF. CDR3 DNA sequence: TGTGCCAGCAGTTACTCGATACACTATGGCTACACCTTC.

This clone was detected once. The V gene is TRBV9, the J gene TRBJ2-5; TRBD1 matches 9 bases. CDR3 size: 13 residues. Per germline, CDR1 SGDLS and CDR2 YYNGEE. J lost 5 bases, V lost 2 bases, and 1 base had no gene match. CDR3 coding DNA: TGTGCCAGCAGCGTGGGACAGGGCGAGACCCAGTACTTC. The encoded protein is CASSVGQGETQYF.

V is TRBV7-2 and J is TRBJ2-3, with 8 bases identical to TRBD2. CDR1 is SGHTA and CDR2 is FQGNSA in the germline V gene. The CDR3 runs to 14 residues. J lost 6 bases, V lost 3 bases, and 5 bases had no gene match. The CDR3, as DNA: TGTGCCAGCAGCTTTACGGGAGGGCCGGATACGCAGTATTTT. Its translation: CASSFTGGPDTQYF.

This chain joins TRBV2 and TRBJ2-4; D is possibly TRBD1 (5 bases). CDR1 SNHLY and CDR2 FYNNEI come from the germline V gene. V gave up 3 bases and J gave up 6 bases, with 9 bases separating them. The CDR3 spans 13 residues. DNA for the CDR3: TGTGCCAGCAGTGATGCGCAGGGAAACATTCAGTACTTC. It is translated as CASSDAQGNIQYF.

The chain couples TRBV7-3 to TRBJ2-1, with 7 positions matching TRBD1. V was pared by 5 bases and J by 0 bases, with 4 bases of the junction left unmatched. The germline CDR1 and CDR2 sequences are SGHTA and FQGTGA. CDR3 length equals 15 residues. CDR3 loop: CASSPQGVSYNEQFF. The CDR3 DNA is TGTGCCAGCAGCCCCCAGGGGGTCTCCTACAATGAGCAGTTCTTC.

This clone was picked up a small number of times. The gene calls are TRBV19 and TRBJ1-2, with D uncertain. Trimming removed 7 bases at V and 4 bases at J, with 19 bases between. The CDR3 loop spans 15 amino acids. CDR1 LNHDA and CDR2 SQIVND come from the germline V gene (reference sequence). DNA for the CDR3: TGTGCCAGTACCCTCGGGTTGGACTCGGGCTATGGCTACACCTTC. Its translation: CASTLGLDSGYGYTF.

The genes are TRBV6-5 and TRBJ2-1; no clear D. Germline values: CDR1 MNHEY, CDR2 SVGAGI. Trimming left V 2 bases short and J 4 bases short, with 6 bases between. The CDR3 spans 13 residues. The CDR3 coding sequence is TGTGCCAGCAGTTACGGTACATACAATGAGCAGTTCTTC. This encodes CASSYGTYNEQFF.

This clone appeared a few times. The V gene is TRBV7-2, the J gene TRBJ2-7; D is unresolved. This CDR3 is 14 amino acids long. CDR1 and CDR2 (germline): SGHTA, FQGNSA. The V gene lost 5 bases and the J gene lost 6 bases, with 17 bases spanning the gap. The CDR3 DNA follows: TGTGCCAGCAGCCTGAGGCGGTCGAGTGGCGAGCAGTACTTC. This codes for CASSLRRSSGEQYF.